Listed below are T cell receptor beta chains from one sample, sequenced in a study of CD8 T cells in Susac syndrome. From the immunoSEQ multiplex PCR reads, TCRdb called clonotypes with MiXCR, one entry per CDR3 protein. Here the sample spans under 85,000 distinct CDR3 sequences, under 95% being singletons. Sequences were obtained from CD8+ T cells from PBMCs. The origin of the receptors is a human donor with Susac syndrome. The CDR3 runs from the conserved cysteine through the conserved F or W. The order of the fields is D gene, J gene, clone size, V gene, CDR3 DNA, CDR3 protein. A D gene is named only where the DNA matches it firmly. Clone size is stated in some rows and not others, as once, few, many or a class when expanded.

. | TRBJ2-7 | . | TRBV6-5 | TGTGCCAGCAGTTACGGTACCCAACTAGGACCGCAGTACTTC | CASSYGTQLGPQYF
. | TRBJ2-5 | . | TRBV7-6 | TGTGCCAGCAGCTTAGGGAATGCCGAGACCCAGTACTTC | CASSLGNAETQYF
. | TRBJ2-7 | . | TRBV20-1 | TGCAGTGCTAGAAATCCGGGACTGAGCCCCTACGAGCAGTACTTC | CSARNPGLSPYEQYF
. | TRBJ2-6 | . | TRBV2 | TGTGCCAGCAGTGAATGGGGGATCTCTGGGGCCAACGTCCTGACTTTC | CASSEWGISGANVLTF
. | TRBJ2-1 | . | TRBV4-3 | TGCGCCAGCAGCCAAGAAAGGGACTTCGGCCCCAATGAGCAGTTCTTC | CASSQERDFGPNEQFF
TRBD1 | TRBJ2-1 | . | TRBV20-1 | TGCAGTGCTAGAAACCCGACCTGGGACAGGGGATCCTACAATGAGCAGTTCTTC | CSARNPTWDRGSYNEQFF
. | TRBJ2-3 | . | TRBV7-9 | TGTGCCAGCAGCTCCTCAGGGGCTAGCACAGATACGCAGTATTTT | CASSSSGASTDTQYF
TRBD2 | TRBJ2-3 | . | TRBV7-9 | TGTGCCAGCAGCCCTGTAGCGGGGGTGAGCACAGATACGCAGTATTTT | CASSPVAGVSTDTQYF
. | TRBJ1-1 | . | TRBV19 | TGTGCCAGTAGTATTAAGGGTAACACTGAAGCTTTCTTT | CASSIKGNTEAFF
. | TRBJ2-3 | . | TRBV6-5 | TGTGCCAGCAGTTTGGGGCGCTCAAGGCGCGGGGTCGATACGCAGTATTTT | CASSLGRSRRGVDTQYF
TRBD2 | TRBJ2-7 | . | TRBV5-6 | TGTGCCAGCAGCCCAATAGCGGGAGTGGAGTACGAGCAGTACTTC | CASSPIAGVEYEQYF
TRBD2 | TRBJ2-2 | . | TRBV28 | TGTGCCAGCAGTTTAACGGGACTAGCGGGTTACACCGGGGAGCTGTTTTTT | CASSLTGLAGYTGELFF
. | TRBJ2-1 | . | TRBV6-5 | TGTGCCAGCAGTTACTCGTCAGGGTACACCTACAATGAGCAGTTCTTC | CASSYSSGYTYNEQFF
. | TRBJ2-7 | . | TRBV6-6 | TGTGCCAGCAGTTCCGGGACCTACGAGCAGTACTTC | CASSSGTYEQYF
. | TRBJ2-3 | few | TRBV12-3/TRBV12-4 | TGTGCCAGCAGTTTAGGACAGGCTGGAGATACGCAGTATTTT | CASSLGQAGDTQYF
TRBD2 | TRBJ2-7 | . | TRBV3-1 | TGTGCCAGCAGCCCCGCGGGGGGAACACGGGACTACGAGCAGTACTTC | CASSPAGGTRDYEQYF
. | TRBJ1-1 | once | TRBV5-6 | TGTGCCAGCAGCCATGAAGGGGACACTGAAGCTTTCTTT | CASSHEGDTEAFF
. | TRBJ2-1 | . | TRBV12-3/TRBV12-4 | TGTGCCAGCAGTCCCATCCTTAGCGTTAGCGATGAGCAGTTCTTC | CASSPILSVSDEQFF
. | TRBJ1-1 | once | TRBV6-2/TRBV6-3 | TGTGCCAGCAGTTACTCGAGAGCGGGAAGCGCTTTCTTT | CASSYSRAGSAFF
TRBD2 | TRBJ2-1 | once | TRBV20-1 | TGCAGTGCTATTAGCGGGGGGGTCTACAATGAGCAGTTCTTC | CSAISGGVYNEQFF
TRBD1 | TRBJ1-1 | . | TRBV7-9 | TGTGCCAGCAGCTTACCATGGACAGGGGGCGTAAACACTGAAGCTTTCTTT | CASSLPWTGGVNTEAFF